This T cell receptor beta chain was captured by sequencing in a study of blood T cell repertoires in COVID-19. For the study at large: Acute and convalescent COVID-19 specimens originated in the United States, Italy and Spain.

Only in-frame clones appear in the TCRdb table, and some are missing; sequencing was by immunoSEQ multiplex PCR. The sample lists a few hundred thousand clones; more than 75% were seen once. CDR3 length: 14 residues. The V gene lost 1 base and the J gene lost 6 bases, with 10 bases spanning the gap. Germline assignment: CDR1 SGHTA and CDR2 FQGNSA. The specimen sequenced was peripheral blood. This TCR came from a woman aged 50 to 60 who had recovered from COVID-19. The J gene is TRBJ2-4, the V gene TRBV7-2; D remains unclear. The CDR3 here is CASSLGGVGNIQYF. The CDR3 coding sequence is TGTGCCAGCAGCTTAGGCGGAGTTGGAAACATTCAGTACTTC. Looking up the rest from reference TRBV7-2 and TRBJ2-4 gives the full variable domain: GAGVSQSPSNKVTEKGKDVELRCDPISGHTALYWYRQSLGQGLEFLIYFQGNSAPDKSGLPSDRFSAERTGGSVSTLTIQRTQQEDSAVYLCASSLGGVGNIQYFGAGTRLSVL.